This T cell receptor (beta chain) was sequenced in a study of neoadjuvant anti-PD-1 for oral cavity cancer. Whole-study context: Patients without progression got a fourth dose around day 43. Study-wide results and caveats: TCR analyses covered only a few patients per response group.

Only in-frame clones appear in the TCRdb table, and some are missing; sequencing was by immunoSEQ multiplex PCR. The profile shows about 14,000 clones, around two thirds of them singletons. A single count supports this clone. Its antigen remains unidentified. Stage II-IVA oral cavity squamous cell carcinoma was new and untreated by systemic or radiation therapy. No culture or expansion preceded analysis of these blood cells. The sequence derives from a person aged 35 to 85 with oral cavity squamous cell carcinoma. Here the sequenced sample was PBMCs, taken before nivolumab (anti-PD-1) treatment.

The CDR3 sequence is CASSRGQGRYGYTF. The CDR3 DNA is TGTGCCAGCAGCCGCGGACAGGGCCGCTATGGCTACACCTTC. The chain employs TRBV9 and TRBJ1-2; 8 nucleotides match TRBD1. The CDR3 is 14 amino acids. The V gene's germline CDR1 is SGDLS and CDR2 YYNGEE. V shed 4 bases, J shed 4 bases, and the junction held 6 bases outside the gene matches.